These 32 T cell receptor beta chains originate from one sample sequenced in a study of glioma-infiltrating T cells after dendritic cell vaccination (dated by TCRdb to about 2016). Library preparation employed the immunoSEQ multiplex PCR assay. In TCRdb, the immuneACCESS table is reduced to in-frame sequences with V and J assigned. These tables do not hold every clone; where another copy was compared, an unresolved V gene accounts for under half, and the others remain unexplained. Here the sample has about 82,000 clones; roughly 90% occur a single time. Of the sample, roughly 3.1% falls within the top ten clones. The sequencing here drew on blood, taken before dendritic cell vaccination. The receptors were gathered from a human donor with glioblastoma.

This rearrangement joins TRBV5-6 to TRBJ2-5; unclear D gene. Trimming cost V 0 bases and J 5 bases, with 11 bases left between them. The CDR3 consists of 14 residues. Germline V gene data show CDR1 as SGHDT and CDR2 as YYEEEE. The CDR3 protein is CASSLDGAGETQYF. The CDR3, as DNA: TGTGCCAGCAGCTTGGATGGTGCCGGGGAGACCCAGTACTTC.

The rearrangement joins TRBV7-2 to TRBJ1-1; D is ambiguous. Germline V gene sequence: CDR1 SGHTA, CDR2 FQGNSA. With 2 bases removed from V and 7 bases from J, the gap between germline ends came to 8 bases. The CDR3 contains 12 residues. DNA for the CDR3: TGTGCCAGCAGCTTATTCGCCGGTGAAGCTTTCTTT. Translating gives CASSLFAGEAFF.

This clone was seen a single time. The V call is TRBV30, the J call TRBJ1-1; no definite D call. This CDR3 contains 13 residues. The V gene lost 0 bases and the J gene lost 1 base, with 6 bases spanning the gap. CDR1 is GTSNPN and CDR2 is SVGIG in the germline V gene (reference sequence). DNA for the CDR3: TGTGCCTGGAGTGTACAAAGGAACACTGAAGCTTTCTTT. Its protein is CAWSVQRNTEAFF.

The chain recombines TRBV2 with TRBJ2-1; the match to TRBD2 covers 13 bases. CDR3 size: 15 residues. V shed 9 bases, J shed 8 bases, and the junction held 10 bases outside the gene matches. Germline loops: CDR1 SNHLY, CDR2 FYNNEI. The CDR3 loop reads CASTTGLAGTYEQFF. The CDR3 DNA follows: TGTGCCAGTACAACGGGACTAGCGGGAACCTATGAGCAGTTCTTC. The full variable domain, its missing parts supplied by reference TRBV2 and TRBJ2-1, is EPEVTQTPSHQVTQMGQEVILRCVPISNHLYFYWYRQILGQKVEFLVSFYNNEISEKSEIFDDQFSVERPDGSNFTLKIRSTKLEDSAMYFCASTTGLAGTYEQFFGPGTRLTVL.

CDR3 sequence reads: CASATGTVRDEQYF. The CDR3 bases are TGCGCCAGCGCAACCGGGACAGTCCGTGACGAGCAGTACTTC. The J gene is TRBJ2-7, the V gene TRBV5-1; 7 bases line up with TRBD1. J was trimmed by 5 bases and V by 7 bases; bases with no gene match: 12. Germline V gene data show CDR1 as SGHRS and CDR2 as YFSETQ. This CDR3 is 14 amino acids long.

J is TRBJ2-5 and V is TRBV5-1; 8 bases fit TRBD2. Trimming took 1 base from V and 4 from J; bases not matched to a gene: 9. The CDR3 has 16 residues. Germline CDR1 reads SGHRS; CDR2 reads YFSETQ. As DNA, the CDR3 is TGCGCCAGCAGCTTGTTTAGCGGGGAGCGAGGAGAGACCCAGTACTTC. As protein: CASSLFSGERGETQYF.

The V and J genes are TRBV11-3 and TRBJ1-1; D perhaps matches TRBD1 (6 bases). This CDR3 is 14 amino acids long. Trimming removed 5 bases at V and 4 bases at J, with 14 bases between. Germline V gives CDR1 SGHNT, CDR2 YENEEA. The CDR3 region is CASSPGGGGTEAFF. The DNA of the CDR3 is TGTGCCAGCAGCCCCGGCGGGGGCGGCACTGAAGCTTTCTTT.

The J gene is TRBJ1-2, the V gene TRBV28; 9 nucleotides agree with TRBD1. The V gene's germline CDR1 is MDHEN and CDR2 SYDVKM. Trimming cost V 3 bases and J 7 bases; bases outside gene matches: 6. The CDR3 spans 14 residues. The CDR3 protein is CASSFLQGASGYTF. The CDR3 nucleotides read TGTGCCAGCAGTTTTTTACAGGGGGCATCTGGCTACACCTTC.

This clone was seen just once. The chain recombines TRBV14 with TRBJ1-5; unclear D gene. The CDR3 is made up of 13 amino acids. The germline V gene encodes CDR1 SGHDN and CDR2 FVKESK. Between the trimmed V and J ends, which lost 3 bases and 7 bases, there was a span of 10 bases. CDR3 DNA sequence: TGTGCCAGCAGCCATGGCCCGGGACAGCCCCAGCATTTT. Translating gives CASSHGPGQPQHF.

The CDR3 loop reads CASKTLGGFTGELFF. CDR3 sequence (DNA): TGTGCCAGCAAAACCCTCGGGGGGTTTACCGGGGAGCTGTTTTTT. The rearrangement links TRBV6-5 to TRBJ2-2; 7 positions match TRBD2. The V segment lost 7 bases and the J segment 5 bases; nucleotides outside the gene matches: 10. From germline, CDR1 is MNHEY and CDR2 SVGAGI. This CDR3 is built from 15 residues.

CDR3 protein: CASSIQAGPTYEQYF. The CDR3 nucleotides are TGTGCCAGTAGTATCCAGGCGGGACCTACCTACGAGCAGTACTTC. The chain is built from TRBV19 and TRBJ2-7; tentative D call: TRBD2 (6 bases). This CDR3 comprises 15 residues. Per the germline V gene, CDR1 is LNHDA and CDR2 is SQIVND (reference sequence). V shed 3 bases and J shed 2 bases, with 14 bases lying between them.

V is TRBV4-1 and J is TRBJ2-1; 11 nucleotides line up with TRBD2. CDR1 and CDR2 from the germline V gene are MGHRA and YSYEKL. The CDR3 loop spans 17 amino acids. Trimming took 3 bases from V and 6 from J; bases not matched to a gene: 10. CDR3 residues: CASSQPEPGLAANEQFF. The CDR3 nucleotides read TGCGCCAGCAGCCAGCCTGAACCGGGACTAGCGGCCAATGAGCAGTTCTTC.

The chain joins TRBV9 to TRBJ1-2, with 10 bases that match TRBD1. The germline gives CDR1 SGDLS, CDR2 YYNGEE. The CDR3 contains 13 residues. V was clipped by 5 bases and J by 8 bases; unmatched bases: 6. CDR3 sequence (DNA): TGTGCCAGCAGTCCCGGGACAGGGGAAGGCTACACCTTC. Its translation is CASSPGTGEGYTF.

Points on this clone: Relative to the germline gene, one junction end is altered; a read error may explain this. The rearrangement uses TRBV6-6 and TRBJ2-7, with D possibly matching TRBD1 (5 bases). The CDR3 is 15 residues long. Germline loops: CDR1 MNHNY, CDR2 SVGAGI (reference sequence). The CDR3 coding sequence is TGTGCCAGCAGCTACTCCGGAGACAGCTCCTACGAGCAGTACTTC. It is translated as CASSYSGDSSYEQYF.

This clone was observed once. This sequence joins TRBV6-4 and TRBJ2-1; the D gene is possibly TRBD2 (6 bases). The CDR3 loop spans 14 amino acids. The V end was cut by 0 bases, the J end by 15 bases, with 18 bases between. Germline V gene data show CDR1 as MRHNA and CDR2 as SNTAGT. CDR3 sequence: CASSDSYRGTAMFF. The CDR3 DNA sequence: TGTGCCAGCAGTGACTCCTACCGGGGGACGGCCATGTTCTTC.

This sequence joins TRBV7-9 and TRBJ2-6, with TRBD1 matching over 9 bases. CDR1 is SEHNR and CDR2 is FQNEAQ in the germline V gene (reference sequence). CDR3 length: 18 amino acids. V was clipped by 6 bases and J by 0 bases; unmatched bases: 9. The CDR3 protein is CASRPPGQGSSGANVLTF. The CDR3 DNA follows: TGTGCCAGCAGACCTCCGGGACAGGGTTCCTCTGGGGCCAACGTCCTGACTTTC.

The V and J genes are TRBV29-1 and TRBJ1-3; 9 nucleotides match TRBD1. The germline CDR1 and CDR2 sequences are SQVTM and ANQGSEA. The CDR3 has 14 residues. V lost 5 bases, J lost 5 bases, and 7 bases stayed unmatched. The CDR3 is CSVTQGAIRNTIYF. As DNA, the CDR3 is TGCAGCGTTACACAGGGGGCGATCCGAAACACCATATATTTT.

The J gene is TRBJ2-6, the V gene TRBV19; the D gene is possibly TRBD1 (6 bases). Germline V gene lookup returns CDR1 LNHDA and CDR2 SQIVND (reference sequence). This CDR3 has 15 amino acids. The V gene lost 5 bases and the J gene lost 2 bases, with 10 bases spanning the gap. CDR3 in DNA: TGTGCCAGTAGTTTATGGGACACTGGGGCCAACGTCCTGACTTTC. This sequence encodes CASSLWDTGANVLTF.

The chain recombines TRBV11-2 with TRBJ1-1, with TRBD1 identical over 8 bases. Trimming took 2 bases from V and 1 from J; bases not matched to a gene: 9. The CDR3 spans 17 residues. Germline loops: CDR1 SGHAT, CDR2 FQNNGV. CDR3 protein: CASSLFLAGGANTEAFF. The CDR3 DNA follows: TGTGCCAGCAGCTTATTCTTAGCAGGGGGCGCGAACACTGAAGCTTTCTTT.

The chain links TRBV27 to TRBJ2-3; TRBD2 matches at 9 bases. V lost 2 bases, J lost 4 bases, and 7 bases stayed unmatched. CDR1 and CDR2 from the germline V gene are MNHEY and SMNVEV (reference sequence). The CDR3 consists of 16 residues. CDR3 nucleotide sequence: TGTGCCAGCAGTTTAATCCAGCGGGGGGCGTCAGATACGCAGTATTTT. Its protein is CASSLIQRGASDTQYF.

The chain uses TRBV7-9 and TRBJ2-7; 7 positions agree with TRBD2. Germline values: CDR1 SEHNR, CDR2 FQNEAQ (reference sequence). The trim removed 3 bases at V and 1 base at J, leaving 3 bases unmatched. The CDR3 has 14 residues. The DNA for the CDR3 is TGTGCCAGCAGCTTCCCGGGAGGTTCCTACGAGCAGTACTTC. It specifies CASSFPGGSYEQYF.

The chain uses TRBV15 and TRBJ2-1, with D tentatively TRBD1 (6 bases). Germline-derived CDR1 and CDR2 are LNHNV and YYDKDF (reference sequence). The V end lost 4 bases, the J end lost 10 bases, and 17 bases lay between the germline ends. The CDR3 spans 14 residues. This CDR3 is CATSTRQAHREQFF. The DNA of the CDR3 is TGTGCCACCAGCACTAGACAGGCTCACAGGGAGCAGTTCTTC.

The rearrangement links TRBV29-1 to TRBJ1-1, with 8 bases lining up with TRBD1. Trimming cost V 7 bases and J 5 bases; bases outside gene matches: 6. This CDR3 has 12 residues. The germline CDR1 and CDR2 sequences are SQVTM and ANQGSEA. In DNA, the CDR3 is TGCAGCGGGGGACAGGAGGAGACTGAAGCTTTCTTT. Translated: CSGGQEETEAFF.

The J gene is TRBJ2-5, the V gene TRBV15; 8 bases are a match to TRBD2. Trimming at V came to 0 bases and at J to 5 bases, leaving 5 bases not matched to a gene. Germline loops: CDR1 LNHNV, CDR2 YYDKDF (reference sequence). The CDR3 consists of 15 residues. The CDR3 DNA reads as TGTGCCACCAGCAGAGATCGGGGGGGCAGGGAGACCCAGTACTTC. Its protein product is CATSRDRGGRETQYF. The complete variable domain, with remaining parts taken from reference TRBV15 and TRBJ2-5, reads DAMVIQNPRYQVTQFGKPVTLSCSQTLNHNVMYWYQQKSSQAPKLLFHYYDKDFNNEADTPDNFQSRRPNTSFCFLDIRSPGLGDTAMYLCATSRDRGGRETQYFGPGTRLLVL.

This clone was recorded a few times. The chain joins TRBV6-1 to TRBJ1-5; 9 nucleotides align to TRBD1. Germline CDR1 MNHNS, CDR2 SASEGT. The CDR3 has 15 residues. The J segment lost 5 bases and the V segment lost 0 bases, leaving 2 bases of the junction unmatched. CDR3 amino acids: CASSEAGTGYQPQHF. CDR3 coding DNA: TGTGCCAGCAGTGAAGCGGGGACAGGGTATCAGCCCCAGCATTTT.

The chain uses TRBV9 and TRBJ1-1, with TRBD1 identical over 8 bases. Germline trimming cut 3 bases from V and 3 bases from J; bases unmatched to any gene: 1. The CDR3 covers 13 residues. Per the germline V gene, CDR1 is SGDLS and CDR2 is YYNGEE. The CDR3 is CASSATGDTEAFF. CDR3 bases: TGTGCCAGCAGCGCGACAGGGGACACTGAAGCTTTCTTT.

V usage is TRBV28 and J usage is TRBJ1-5; 7 bases map to TRBD1. V shed 6 bases and J 5 bases; nucleotides not matched to a gene: 7. This CDR3 region has 14 residues. Germline V lookup: CDR1 MDHEN, CDR2 SYDVKM. The CDR3 sequence: CASRGQVTYQPQHF. CDR3 bases: TGTGCCAGCAGAGGACAGGTGACCTATCAGCCCCAGCATTTT.

The V call is TRBV5-1, the J call TRBJ1-3; possibly TRBD1 for D (5 bases). V was shortened by 4 bases and J by 7 bases, with 21 bases between the two germline ends. Germline-derived CDR1 and CDR2 are SGHRS and YFSETQ. The CDR3 length is 16 residues. The CDR3: CASSPDPAGIGNTIYF. The CDR3 DNA is TGCGCCAGCAGCCCGGACCCGGCAGGGATTGGGAACACCATATATTTT.

This chain joins TRBV18 and TRBJ1-1; D gene unclear. CDR3 length: 16 residues. V was pared by 6 bases and J by 0 bases, with 17 bases between. Germline V gives CDR1 KGHSH, CDR2 LQKENI. The CDR3 DNA follows: TGTGCCAGCTCCACTATCGGCCAGCAAATGAACACTGAAGCTTTCTTT. It yields the protein CASSTIGQQMNTEAFF.

The CDR3 DNA reads as TGTGCCAGCAGGTTTGAGGGGGCCGTCTACAATGAGCAGTTCTTC. It specifies CASRFEGAVYNEQFF. The chain recombines TRBV7-9 with TRBJ2-1; 7 bases match TRBD1. V lost 6 bases and J lost 3; bases outside the gene matches: 8. The CDR3 loop spans 15 amino acids. Germline CDR1 reads SEHNR; CDR2 reads FQNEAQ (reference sequence).

This sequence joins TRBV14 and TRBJ1-5; no definite D call. V dropped 3 bases and J dropped 4 bases, with 4 bases sitting between them. The CDR3 runs to 12 residues. Germline V gives CDR1 SGHDN, CDR2 FVKESK. The CDR3 here is CASSHLNQPQHF. In DNA form, the CDR3 reads TGTGCCAGCAGCCACTTGAATCAGCCCCAGCATTTT.

This chain joins TRBV6-1 and TRBJ1-5; 9 nucleotides agree with TRBD1. After removal of 7 bases from V and 4 bases from J, the junction contained 8 bases not matched to a gene. This CDR3 has 15 residues. Germline V gene lookup returns CDR1 MNHNS and CDR2 SASEGT. The CDR3 sequence is CASKWGQGPNQPQHF. The CDR3 DNA is TGTGCCAGCAAGTGGGGACAGGGACCAAATCAGCCCCAGCATTTT.